The 22 T cell receptor beta chains presented below share a single source sample, sequenced in a study of shared clonotypes between healthy human individuals. Clones were sequenced by immunoSEQ multiplex PCR, and TCRdb holds only the in-frame ones, with some missing. The sample lists millions of clones, roughly nine tenths occurring once. The sequencing input was naive CD4+ T cells sorted from blood. Subset meaning: CD45RA+ positively selected. The receptors stem from a man aged 18 to 29 in good health.

The chain uses TRBV9 and TRBJ2-5; D possibly matches TRBD1 or TRBD2 (5 bases each). The CDR3 consists of 15 residues. The ends were cut back, 1 base at V and 1 base at J, with 11 bases in the middle. The germline V gene has CDR1 SGDLS and CDR2 YYNGEE. The CDR3 spells CASSVFGAIQETQYF. DNA for the CDR3: TGTGCCAGCAGCGTATTCGGGGCGATCCAAGAGACCCAGTACTTC. The full variable domain, in which reference TRBV9 and TRBJ2-5 provide the parts outside the CDR3, is DSGVTQTPKHLITATGQRVTLRCSPRSGDLSVYWYQQSLDQGLQFLIQYYNGEERAKGNILERFSAQQFPDLHSELNLSSLELGDSALYFCASSVFGAIQETQYFGPGTRLLVL.

The CDR3 sequence: CASSFRGAAYSPLHF. The CDR3 DNA sequence: TGTGCCAGCAGTTTCAGGGGCGCGGCGTATTCACCCCTCCACTTT. The gene calls are TRBV28 and TRBJ1-6; maybe TRBD1 (6 bases). Germline CDR1 is MDHEN and CDR2 is SYDVKM. This CDR3 is built from 15 residues. V shed 3 bases and J shed 8 bases, with 14 bases lying between them. The whole variable domain, remainder taken from reference TRBV28 and TRBJ1-6, is DVKVTQSSRYLVKRTGEKVFLECVQDMDHENMFWYRQDPGLGLRLIYFSYDVKMKEKGDIPEGYSVSREKKERFSLILESASTNQTSMYLCASSFRGAAYSPLHFGNGTRLTVT.

The V gene is TRBV10-1, the J gene TRBJ2-1; 8 bases are a match to TRBD1. V gave up 5 bases and J gave up 2 bases; unmatched junction bases: 2. CDR1 is WNHNN, CDR2 SYGVQD, per germline (reference sequence). The CDR3 totals 14 residues. The CDR3 spells CASSSGGPYNEQFF. In DNA, the CDR3 is TGCGCCAGCAGTTCAGGGGGCCCCTACAATGAGCAGTTCTTC.

The chain employs TRBV11-2 and TRBJ2-1; TRBD2 matches 10 bases. Trimming cost V 1 base and J 1 base; bases outside gene matches: 4. CDR3 length: 17 amino acids. Germline V CDR1 and CDR2: SGHAT, FQNNGV. CDR3 amino acids: CASSLVGSGRSYNEQFF. CDR3 coding DNA: TGTGCCAGCAGCTTAGTGGGTAGCGGGAGGTCCTACAATGAGCAGTTCTTC.

V usage is TRBV4-1 and J usage is TRBJ2-2; 8 bases match TRBD2. The J segment lost 4 bases and the V segment lost 4 bases, leaving 8 bases of the junction unmatched. CDR3 length: 16 residues. Germline V CDR1 and CDR2: MGHRA, YSYEKL. As DNA, the CDR3 is TGCGCCAGCAGCCTCGGAAGCGGGAGAGGCACCGGGGAGCTGTTTTTT. It encodes CASSLGSGRGTGELFF.

CDR3 residues: CASSEARLAKNIQYF. The CDR3 DNA sequence: TGTGCCAGCAGTGAGGCGAGACTAGCCAAAAACATTCAGTACTTC. The genes are TRBV2 and TRBJ2-4; D remains ambiguous. Germline V gene data show CDR1 as SNHLY and CDR2 as FYNNEI. Trimming shortened V by 3 bases and J by 0 bases, and 9 bases separated the two germline ends. This CDR3 has 15 residues.

V and J are TRBV6-1 and TRBJ1-2; D may be TRBD1 (6 bases). CDR3 size: 15 residues. V shed 10 bases and J shed 3 bases, with 21 bases lying between them. The germline gives CDR1 MNHNS, CDR2 SASEGT. CDR3 protein: CATGAFRSGDYGYTF. The CDR3 DNA reads as TGTGCCACCGGGGCTTTTAGATCAGGGGACTATGGCTACACCTTC.

The rearrangement links TRBV19 to TRBJ1-5, with TRBD1 as a possible D gene (5 bases). V was shortened by 6 bases and J by 0 bases, with 15 bases between the two germline ends. The CDR3 extends over 16 amino acids. Germline V lookup: CDR1 LNHDA, CDR2 SQIVND (reference sequence). The CDR3 loop reads CASRFPQGDSNQPQHF. In DNA form, the CDR3 reads TGTGCCAGTAGATTTCCTCAGGGAGATAGCAATCAGCCCCAGCATTTT.

This chain links TRBV5-1 with TRBJ2-1; 11 positions match TRBD2. The CDR3 runs to 16 residues. The trim removed 4 bases at V and 3 bases at J, leaving 6 bases unmatched. The germline CDR1 and CDR2 sequences are SGHRS and YFSETQ. In DNA, the CDR3 is TGCGCCAGCAGCGAACTAGCGGGGGCCCTCTACAATGAGCAGTTCTTC. This codes for CASSELAGALYNEQFF.

The chain couples TRBV6-6 to TRBJ1-4; D possibly corresponds to TRBD1 (5 bases). Germline assignment: CDR1 MNHNY and CDR2 SVGAGI (reference sequence). The V gene lost 5 bases and the J gene lost 4 bases, with 17 bases spanning the gap. This CDR3 comprises 16 residues. The CDR3 loop reads CASSPERGRINEKLFF. The CDR3 DNA reads TGTGCCAGCAGTCCCGAGAGGGGTCGAATTAATGAAAAACTGTTTTTT.

V and J are TRBV6-5 and TRBJ2-7; D ambiguous. The germline V gene encodes CDR1 MNHEY and CDR2 SVGAGI. V shed 7 bases and J shed 0 bases, with 13 bases lying between them. This CDR3 has 14 residues. The CDR3 DNA reads TGTGCCAGCACGGGTCTGGAAGCCTCCTACGAGCAGTACTTC. Its protein product is CASTGLEASYEQYF.

The rearrangement uses TRBV19 and TRBJ2-7; 8 nucleotides match TRBD2. The CDR3 is 15 residues long. With 6 bases clipped from V and 4 bases from J, the junction kept 11 bases outside the gene matches. Germline V lookup: CDR1 LNHDA, CDR2 SQIVND (reference sequence). The CDR3 sequence is CASSQFSGILYEQYF. Here the CDR3 DNA reads TGTGCCAGTAGCCAATTTAGCGGGATCTTGTACGAGCAGTACTTC.

This chain uses TRBV19 with TRBJ2-1; D gene uncertain. Trimming took 0 bases from V and 0 from J, leaving 6 bases between them. This CDR3 has 15 amino acids. CDR1 is LNHDA and CDR2 is SQIVND in the germline V gene (reference sequence). CDR3 coding DNA: TGTGCCAGTAGTATAGAAACAGTCTCCTACAATGAGCAGTTCTTC. It translates to CASSIETVSYNEQFF.

The chain employs TRBV5-1 and TRBJ2-1; TRBD1 matches at 7 bases. Germline CDR1 reads SGHRS; CDR2 reads YFSETQ. The junction had 6 bases not matched to a gene; V was cut back by 0 bases and J by 6 bases. The CDR3 is 15 residues long. The CDR3 coding sequence is TGCGCCAGCAGCTTGGCTCGGACAGGCGGCAATGAGCAGTTCTTC. The encoded protein is CASSLARTGGNEQFF.

Comment on this clone: The same CDR3 also results from other DNA sequences found in this sample. The chain employs TRBV7-9 and TRBJ1-6; weak D call: TRBD1 (6 bases). The CDR3 runs to 17 residues. The V gene's germline CDR1 is SEHNR and CDR2 FQNEAQ (reference sequence). Trimming removed 1 base from V and 0 bases from J, with 10 bases in between. The chain's CDR3 is CASSLGTGSSYNSPLHF. The CDR3 region has the DNA TGTGCCAGCAGCTTAGGCACAGGGAGCTCCTATAATTCACCCCTCCACTTT. Full variable domain (remainder filled in from reference TRBV7-9 and TRBJ1-6): DTGVSQNPRHKITKRGQNVTFRCDPISEHNRLYWYRQTLGQGPEFLTYFQNEAQLEKSRLLSDRFSAERPKGSFSTLEIQRTEQGDSAMYLCASSLGTGSSYNSPLHFGNGTRLTVT.

The rearrangement joins TRBV18 to TRBJ1-1; D not resolved. CDR3 length equals 16 residues. V was cut by 3 bases and J by 1 base, with 15 bases left in between. The germline V gene has CDR1 KGHSH and CDR2 LQKENI. CDR3 amino acids: CASSPPVSGGNTEAFF. Here the CDR3 DNA reads TGTGCCAGCTCACCTCCCGTGTCGGGAGGGAACACTGAAGCTTTCTTT.

A word on this clone: In the same sample, other DNA sequences code for this CDR3. The chain is built from TRBV5-4 and TRBJ1-6; the match to TRBD1 covers 8 bases. The CDR3 runs to 15 residues. Germline V gene data show CDR1 as SGHNT and CDR2 as YYREEE (reference sequence). After removal of 4 bases from V and 9 bases from J, the junction contained 9 bases not matched to a gene. Written as DNA, the CDR3 is TGTGCCAGCAGCCCCGGACAGGGAGTGGGTTCACCCCTCCACTTT. It is translated as CASSPGQGVGSPLHF.

This chain connects TRBV10-3 to TRBJ1-2; D ambiguous. The V end was cut by 2 bases, the J end by 2 bases, with 9 bases between. Germline lookup yields CDR1 ENHRY and CDR2 SYGVKD. The CDR3 runs to 14 residues. The CDR3 sequence is CAISELGGNYGYTF. Written as DNA, the CDR3 is TGTGCCATCAGTGAGCTAGGTGGGAACTATGGCTACACCTTC.

This clone was seen only once. The chain has TRBV5-5 and TRBJ1-3, with D possibly being TRBD1 (5 bases). The ends were cut back, 3 bases at V and 2 bases at J, with 12 bases in the middle. CDR3 length equals 15 residues. Germline V gene sequence: CDR1 SGHKS, CDR2 YYEKEE (reference sequence). CDR3 nucleotide sequence: TGTGCCAGCAGCTCTCCAGGCAGGGCTGGAAACACCATATATTTT. As protein: CASSSPGRAGNTIYF.

The rearrangement uses TRBV5-1 and TRBJ2-5; 7 nucleotides line up with TRBD2. The CDR3 loop spans 15 amino acids. Trimming cost V 0 bases and J 4 bases; bases outside gene matches: 6. Germline lookup yields CDR1 SGHRS and CDR2 YFSETQ. CDR3 loop: CASSLVSGTGETQYF. The CDR3 DNA sequence: TGCGCCAGCAGCTTGGTAAGCGGGACGGGAGAGACCCAGTACTTC.

The rearrangement links TRBV5-1 to TRBJ2-7; maybe TRBD2 (7 bases). V was shortened by 0 bases and J by 1 base, with 14 bases between the two germline ends. Germline CDR1 and CDR2: SGHRS and YFSETQ. The CDR3 consists of 16 residues. The CDR3 loop is CASSLEGGSTSYEQYF. Written as DNA, the CDR3 is TGCGCCAGCAGCTTGGAGGGGGGGTCAACATCCTACGAGCAGTACTTC.

In DNA, the CDR3 is TGTGCCAGCAGCTCCGGACAGCCTCCAAAGACCCAGTACTTC. Residues: CASSSGQPPKTQYF. V gene TRBV6-5 combines with J gene TRBJ2-5, with D maybe TRBD1 (6 bases). Trimming pared 6 bases from V and 6 bases from J, leaving 17 bases between. Per germline, CDR1 MNHEY and CDR2 SVGAGI. CDR3 size: 14 residues.